Presented here are 19 T cell receptor beta chains from one specimen sequenced in a study of T cell responses to AZD1222 COVID-19 vaccine. Sequencing was performed with immunoSEQ multiplex PCR; in TCRdb, only in-frame clones are kept and a portion is missing. Here the sample table reports over 140,000 clones. The specimen sequenced was peripheral blood. The receptors stem from an adult in good health.

The CDR3 is CASSYLRSTGELFF. CDR3 coding DNA: TGTGCCAGCAGTTACCTAAGAAGTACCGGGGAGCTGTTTTTT. The gene calls are TRBV6-5 and TRBJ2-2; D gene ambiguous. V lost 2 bases, J lost 5 bases, and 9 bases lay in between. The V gene's germline CDR1 is MNHEY and CDR2 SVGAGI. The length of the CDR3 is 14 residues.

The chain combines TRBV20-1 with TRBJ2-1; 9 positions agree with TRBD2. CDR1 and CDR2 from the germline V gene are DFQATT and SNEGSKA (reference sequence). The CDR3 length is 15 residues. V lost 3 bases, J lost 3 bases, and 6 bases stayed unmatched. The CDR3 is CSASRSSGDYNEQFF. DNA for the CDR3: TGCAGTGCTAGTAGGTCTAGCGGGGACTACAATGAGCAGTTCTTC.

The chain employs TRBV2 and TRBJ1-1, with D tentatively TRBD1 (6 bases). V shed 0 bases and J shed 3 bases, with 11 bases lying between them. The germline V gene encodes CDR1 SNHLY and CDR2 FYNNEI. The CDR3 has 15 residues. The CDR3 DNA sequence: TGTGCCAGCAGTGAAGCTGAGGGGGTGTACACTGAAGCTTTCTTT. It codes for CASSEAEGVYTEAFF.

This chain joins TRBV9 and TRBJ2-3; 11 bases are shared with TRBD2. Trimming removed 2 bases from V and 3 bases from J; junction bases left unmatched: 2. Germline V gives CDR1 SGDLS, CDR2 YYNGEE. The CDR3 has 15 amino acids. CDR3 residues: CASSVLAGGTDTQYF. CDR3 sequence (DNA): TGTGCCAGCAGCGTCCTAGCGGGGGGTACAGATACGCAGTATTTT.

The rearrangement uses TRBV19 and TRBJ1-4; 9 bases agree with TRBD1. The CDR3 spans 18 residues. Trimming cost V 2 bases and J 7 bases; bases outside gene matches: 14. Germline CDR1 and CDR2: LNHDA and SQIVND (reference sequence). Here the CDR3 DNA reads TGTGCCAGTAGTATAACCGGGACAGGGAACCTTCAGAGTGAAAAACTGTTTTTT. Translating gives CASSITGTGNLQSEKLFF.

The CDR3 sequence is CASSPRTGLTDTQYF. The CDR3 DNA follows: TGTGCCAGCAGCCCGAGGACAGGGTTAACAGATACGCAGTATTTT. The chain links TRBV3-1 (or the pseudogene TRBV3-2) to TRBJ2-3, with TRBD1 matching over 8 bases. V lost 4 bases and J lost 3; bases outside the gene matches: 6. Germline CDR1 and CDR2: LGHDT and YNNKEL (reference sequence). CDR3 size: 15 residues.

The chain employs TRBV25-1 and TRBJ2-7, with 11 bases fitting TRBD1. Unmatched junction bases numbered 5, after V lost 5 bases and J lost 5 bases. CDR1 MGHDK and CDR2 SYGVNS come from the germline V gene. CDR3 length equals 14 residues. The CDR3, as DNA: TGTGCCAGCAGTCCGGGACAGGGGGAACACGAGCAGTACTTC. Protein: CASSPGQGEHEQYF.

A word on this clone: The DNA is omitted, as the CDR3 cannot be located on it reliably, and the CDR3 follows TCRdb's listing. The CDR3 spells CAWRIRGALRFGEQFF. The V call is TRBV30, the J call TRBJ2-1; no DNA check was done on the table's D call, TRBD2. The CDR3 is made up of 16 amino acids, end residues included. CDR1 is GTSNPN, CDR2 SVGIG, per germline (reference sequence).

The V and J genes are TRBV15 and TRBJ2-2, with 7 bases lining up with TRBD1. The V gene's germline CDR1 is LNHNV and CDR2 YYDKDF (reference sequence). The CDR3 has 16 amino acids. V shed 1 base and J 4 bases; nucleotides not matched to a gene: 6. Written as DNA, the CDR3 is TGTGCCACCAGCAGAGTTCCGGGACAGACCACCGGGGAGCTGTTTTTT. As protein: CATSRVPGQTTGELFF.

The genes are TRBV5-6 and TRBJ2-2; a possible D gene is TRBD2 (5 bases). CDR3 length: 18 residues. The V gene lost 6 bases and the J gene lost 6 bases, with 27 bases spanning the gap. Germline V gives CDR1 SGHDT, CDR2 YYEEEE. The CDR3, as DNA: TGTGCCAGCACTCGAAGAGGGTACCGCACTGGGTCCCCCGGGGAGCTGTTTTTT. Translating gives CASTRRGYRTGSPGELFF.

The rearrangement joins TRBV7-2 to TRBJ2-7, with TRBD1 as a possible D gene (5 bases). Trimming stripped 5 bases from V and 7 bases from J, with 12 bases between. Germline assignment: CDR1 SGHTA and CDR2 FQGNSA. This CDR3 region has 12 residues. The chain's CDR3 is CASSPRGREQYF. CDR3 bases: TGTGCCAGCAGCCCTAGGGGTAGGGAGCAGTACTTC.

This chain links TRBV10-3 with TRBJ2-7, with D perhaps TRBD1 or TRBD2 (5 bases each). Trimming stripped 3 bases from V and 2 bases from J, with 14 bases between. Per the germline V gene, CDR1 is ENHRY and CDR2 is SYGVKD. The CDR3 is 15 residues long. The CDR3 DNA follows: TGTGCCATCAGTGACCCCAGGGCCGGGGCCTACGAGCAGTACTTC. It is translated as CAISDPRAGAYEQYF.

CDR3 loop: CASKYYGTNQPQHF. CDR3 bases: TGTGCCAGCAAGTACTACGGAACCAATCAGCCCCAGCATTTT. The chain employs TRBV6-5 and TRBJ1-5; no definite D call. Germline V lookup: CDR1 MNHEY, CDR2 SVGAGI. The CDR3 covers 14 residues. V gave up 7 bases and J gave up 3 bases, with 13 bases separating them.

The chain carries TRBV2 and TRBJ1-1; D is possibly TRBD1 (6 bases). This CDR3 has 15 residues. The ends were cut back, 6 bases at V and 0 bases at J, with 14 bases in the middle. CDR1 SNHLY and CDR2 FYNNEI come from the germline V gene. This chain's CDR3 is CASRRTVGMNTEAFF. CDR3 nucleotides: TGTGCCAGCAGGAGGACAGTGGGGATGAACACTGAAGCTTTCTTT.

About this clone itself: An end of the junction does not agree with germline; a read error may underlie this. The chain combines TRBV6-5 with TRBJ2-2; the D gene could be TRBD1 or TRBD2 (6 bases each). This CDR3 is 14 amino acids long. The germline V gene has CDR1 MNHEY and CDR2 SVGAGI. The CDR3 region has the DNA TGTGCCAGCAGTGACTCCGGGGGCTGGGGGGAGCTGTTTTTT. Encoded protein: CASSDSGGWGELFF.

CDR3 nucleotides: TGTGCCTGGAGTGTTGGGTTGCGCGTCAATGAGCAGTTCTTC. This codes for CAWSVGLRVNEQFF. This chain joins TRBV30 and TRBJ2-1; D is undetermined. Per the germline V gene, CDR1 is GTSNPN and CDR2 is SVGIG (reference sequence). Trimming shortened V by 0 bases and J by 6 bases, and 12 bases separated the two germline ends. The CDR3 has 14 residues.

This chain uses TRBV5-6 with TRBJ1-5; 10 bases are shared with TRBD1. V gave up 4 bases and J gave up 4 bases; unmatched junction bases: 5. CDR3 size: 15 residues. Germline values: CDR1 SGHDT, CDR2 YYEEEE. The CDR3: CASSPGTGENQPQHF. The CDR3 nucleotides read TGTGCCAGCAGCCCCGGGACAGGGGAGAATCAGCCCCAGCATTTT.

This chain connects TRBV28 to TRBJ1-1; tentative D call: TRBD1 (5 bases). The CDR3 covers 12 residues. V shed 7 bases and J shed 8 bases, with 14 bases lying between them. Germline CDR1 is MDHEN and CDR2 is SYDVKM. The CDR3 region is CASTLRGEEAFF. CDR3 DNA sequence: TGTGCCAGCACCCTACGGGGGGAGGAAGCTTTCTTT.

This chain links TRBV9 with TRBJ1-6; tentatively, D is TRBD1 (5 bases). Trimming took off 3 bases at V and 8 bases at J, with 15 bases between the two ends. CDR1 is SGDLS and CDR2 is YYNGEE in the germline V gene. There are 15 residues in the CDR3. The CDR3 DNA follows: TGTGCCAGCAGCGCGACACCCGAAGGGGATTCACCCCTCCACTTT. Its protein is CASSATPEGDSPLHF.